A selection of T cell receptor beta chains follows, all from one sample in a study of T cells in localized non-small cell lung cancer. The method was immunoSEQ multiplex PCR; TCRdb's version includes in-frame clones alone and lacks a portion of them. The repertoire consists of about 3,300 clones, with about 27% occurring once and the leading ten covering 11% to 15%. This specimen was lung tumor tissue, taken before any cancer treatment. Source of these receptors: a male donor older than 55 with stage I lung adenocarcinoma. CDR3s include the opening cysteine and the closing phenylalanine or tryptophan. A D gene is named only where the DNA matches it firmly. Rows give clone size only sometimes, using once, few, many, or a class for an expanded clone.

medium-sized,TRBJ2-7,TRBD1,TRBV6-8,CASSYSEPGQGAYEQYF,TGTGCCAGCAGTTACTCGGAACCGGGACAGGGGGCTTACGAGCAGTACTTC
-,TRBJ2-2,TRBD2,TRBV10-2,CASRIPLRAGRARLTGELFF,TGCGCCAGCAGGATACCCTTGAGAGCGGGGAGAGCAAGGTTGACCGGGGAGCTGTTTTTT
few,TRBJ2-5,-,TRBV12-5,CASTTWAEETQYF,TGTGCCAGCACCACCTGGGCCGAAGAGACCCAGTACTTC
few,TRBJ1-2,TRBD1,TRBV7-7,CASSFTGTGFNGYTF,TGTGCCAGCAGCTTCACCGGGACAGGGTTTAATGGCTACACCTTC
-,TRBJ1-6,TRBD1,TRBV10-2,CASKGAKGAGAYNSPLHF,TGCGCCAGCAAAGGGGCCAAGGGGGCCGGCGCCTATAATTCACCCCTCCACTTT
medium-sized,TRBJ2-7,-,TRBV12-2,CASRLRGKGPHSYEQYF,TGTGCAAGTCGCTTAAGAGGAAAGGGCCCTCACTCCTACGAGCAGTACTTC
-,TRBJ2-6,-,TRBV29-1,CSVGSHSGANVLTF,TGCAGCGTTGGCTCTCACTCTGGGGCCAACGTCCTGACTTTC
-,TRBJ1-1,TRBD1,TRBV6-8,CASKGTGTNTEAFF,TGTGCCTCAAAGGGGACAGGAACGAACACTGAAGCTTTCTTT
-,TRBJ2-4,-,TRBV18,CASSPPLENIQYF,TGTGCCAGCTCACCACCCTTAGAGAACATTCAGTACTTC
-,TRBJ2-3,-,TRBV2,CASSPQGGGTYF,TGTGCCAGCAGCCCTCAAGGGGGGGGTACGTATTTT
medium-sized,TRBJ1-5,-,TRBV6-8,CASSRGTLSNQPQHF,TGTGCCAGCAGTAGGGGGACACTTAGCAATCAGCCCCAGCATTTT
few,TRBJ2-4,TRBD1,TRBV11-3,CASSSDRDRGNIQYF,TGTGCCAGCAGCTCCGACCGGGACAGGGGAAACATTCAGTACTTC
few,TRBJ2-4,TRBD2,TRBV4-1,CASSQRAGGPENIQYF,TGCGCCAGCAGCCAACGAGCGGGGGGGCCGGAAAACATTCAGTACTTC
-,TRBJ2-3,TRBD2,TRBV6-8,CASSPSGGRGDTQYF,TGTGCCAGCAGTCCTAGCGGGGGCCGGGGAGATACGCAGTATTTT
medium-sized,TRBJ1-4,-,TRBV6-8,CASSAAFPNEKLFF,TGTGCCAGCAGCGCAGCATTTCCCAATGAAAAACTGTTTTTT
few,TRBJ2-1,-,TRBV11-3,CASSLGLATYNEQFF,TGTGCCAGCAGCTTAGGACTCGCTACCTACAATGAGCAGTTCTTC
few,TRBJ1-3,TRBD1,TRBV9,CASRGGQDSSGNTIYF,TGTGCCAGCAGGGGGGGACAGGATAGCTCTGGAAACACCATATATTTT
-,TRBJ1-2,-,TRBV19,CASSPGRLGDYGYTF,TGTGCCAGTAGCCCGGGGCGCCTGGGAGACTATGGCTACACCTTC
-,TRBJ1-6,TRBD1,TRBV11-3,CASSLGQVGSPLHF,TGTGCCAGCAGCCTCGGACAGGTTGGATCACCCCTCCACTTT
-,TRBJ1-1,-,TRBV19,CASSLMLFMNTEAFF,TGTGCCAGTAGTCTGATGTTATTCATGAACACTGAAGCTTTCTTT
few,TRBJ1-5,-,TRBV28,CASSLGGTAQSQHF,TGTGCCAGCAGTTTAGGAGGGACCGCACAGTCCCAGCATTTT
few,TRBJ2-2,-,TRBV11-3,CASSQVGGPNTGELFF,TGTGCCAGCAGCCAAGTAGGGGGGCCCAACACCGGGGAGCTGTTTTTT
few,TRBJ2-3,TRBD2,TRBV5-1,CASSPRSGGVRTDTQYF,TGCGCCAGCAGCCCTCGAAGCGGGGGGGTACGTACAGATACGCAGTATTTT
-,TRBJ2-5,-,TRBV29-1,CSVGTGTTGETQYF,TGCAGCGTTGGTACGGGCACAACGGGAGAGACCCAGTACTTC
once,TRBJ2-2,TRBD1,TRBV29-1,CSVARTGFTGELFF,TGCAGCGTTGCCAGGACAGGGTTCACCGGGGAGCTGTTTTTT
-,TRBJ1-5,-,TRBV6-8,CARTIQGNQPQHF,TGTGCCAGGACGATACAGGGTAATCAGCCCCAGCATTTT
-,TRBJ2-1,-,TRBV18,CASSPPQGRGANEQFF,TGTGCCAGCTCGCCCCCACAGGGTAGGGGAGCGAATGAGCAGTTCTTC
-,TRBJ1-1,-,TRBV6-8,CASSEDGLNTEAFF,TGTGCCAGCAGTGAGGACGGTTTGAACACTGAAGCTTTCTTT
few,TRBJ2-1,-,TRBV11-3,CASSTSPSSYNEQFF,TGTGCCAGCAGCACTAGCCCGAGCTCCTACAATGAGCAGTTCTTC
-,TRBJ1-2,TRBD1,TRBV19,CASSIDQDRNYGYTF,TGTGCCAGTAGTATAGATCAGGACAGGAACTATGGCTACACCTTC
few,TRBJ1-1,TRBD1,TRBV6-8,CASRTGQGEAFF,TGTGCCAGCAGAACCGGACAGGGTGAAGCTTTCTTT
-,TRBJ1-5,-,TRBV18,CASSSQGNNQPQHF,TGTGCCAGCTCATCTCAGGGGAACAATCAGCCCCAGCATTTT
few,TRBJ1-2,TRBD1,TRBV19,CASSIGGTGATGNYGYTF,TGTGCCAGTAGTATAGGGGGAACGGGGGCGACAGGGAACTATGGCTACACCTTC
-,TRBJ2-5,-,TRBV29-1,CSVEVALRGTQYF,TGCAGCGTTGAAGTGGCCCTGAGGGGGACCCAGTACTTC
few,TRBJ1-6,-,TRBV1,CASSQGTGRGISPLHF,TGCGCCAGCAGCCAAGGAACAGGGAGAGGGATTTCACCCCTCCACTTT
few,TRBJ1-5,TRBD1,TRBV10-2,CASSWTGDGQPQHF,TGCGCCAGCAGTTGGACAGGGGACGGTCAGCCCCAGCATTTT
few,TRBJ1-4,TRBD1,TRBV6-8,CASRNRGRHEKLFF,TGTGCCAGCCGAAACAGGGGGCGGCATGAAAAACTGTTTTTT
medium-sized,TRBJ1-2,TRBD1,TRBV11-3,CASSHRGINYGYTF,TGTGCCAGCAGCCACAGGGGGATTAACTATGGCTACACCTTC
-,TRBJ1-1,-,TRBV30,CAWISPGVWTEAFF,TGTGCCTGGATCTCGCCGGGGGTTTGGACTGAAGCTTTCTTT
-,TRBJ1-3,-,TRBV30,CAWSVTGLGGTIYF,TGTGCCTGGAGTGTCACAGGTCTAGGTGGAACCATATATTTT
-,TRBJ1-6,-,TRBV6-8,CASTRHRDTFNSPLHF,TGTGCCAGCACCCGCCACCGGGACACCTTTAATTCACCCCTCCACTTT
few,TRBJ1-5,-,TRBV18,CASSWESNQPQHF,TGTGCCAGCTCCTGGGAGAGCAATCAGCCCCAGCATTTT
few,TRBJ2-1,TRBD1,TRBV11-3,CASSLVYGDRASYNEQFF,TGTGCCAGCAGCTTAGTTTATGGGGACAGAGCCTCCTACAATGAGCAGTTCTTC
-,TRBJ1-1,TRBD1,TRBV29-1,CSAGDSGTEAFF,TGCAGCGCTGGGGACAGTGGGACTGAAGCTTTCTTT
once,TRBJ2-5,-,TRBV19,CASSIGASGGARETQYF,TGTGCCAGTAGTATCGGGGCGTCTGGGGGAGCCCGGGAGACCCAGTACTTC
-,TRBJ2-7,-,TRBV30,CAWSVTAREQYF,TGTGCCTGGAGTGTAACGGCCCGAGAGCAGTACTTC
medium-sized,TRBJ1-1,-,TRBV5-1,CASSFTGQNTEAFF,TGCGCCAGCAGCTTCACAGGACAGAACACTGAAGCTTTCTTT
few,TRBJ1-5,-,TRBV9,CAKRPGFRFDYSNQPQHF,TGTGCCAAGCGACCGGGATTTCGGTTCGATTATAGCAATCAGCCCCAGCATTTT
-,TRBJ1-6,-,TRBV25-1,CASSEMGDSPLHF,TGTGCCAGCAGTGAGATGGGGGATTCACCCCTCCACTTT
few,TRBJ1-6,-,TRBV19,CASSIWGSDSPLHF,TGTGCCAGTAGTATCTGGGGAAGCGATTCACCCCTCCACTTT
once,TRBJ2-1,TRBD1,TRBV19,CASSFGQGENNEQFF,TGTGCCAGTAGTTTTGGACAGGGAGAAAACAATGAGCAGTTCTTC
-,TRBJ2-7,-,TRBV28,CASSLRTAYEQYF,TGTGCCAGCAGTTTAAGGACAGCCTACGAGCAGTACTTC
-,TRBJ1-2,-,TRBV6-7,CASSSGGPGYTF,TGTGCCAGCAGTTCCGGGGGCCCGGGCTACACCTTC
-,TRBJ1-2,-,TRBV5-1,CASSSPGILYGYTF,TGCGCCAGCAGCTCCCCAGGGATCCTCTATGGCTACACCTTC
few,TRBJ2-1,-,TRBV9,CASSTRDTNNEQFF,TGTGCCAGCAGCACGCGGGACACCAACAATGAGCAGTTCTTC